Listed here is a single TCR beta chain. What it recognizes is unknown. This sample was taken from a study of T cell responses to AZD1222 COVID-19 vaccine. Germline V lookup: CDR1 SNHLY, CDR2 FYNNEI. The CDR3 consists of 15 residues. The V gene end was trimmed by 2 bases and the J gene end by 2 bases; junction bases not matched to a gene: 4. Assay used: immunoSEQ multiplex PCR; TCRdb lists only in-frame clones, some missing. The sample has approximately 140,000 clones; just under 95% are singletons. Findings of the study overall: Among the donors, most were white British and more were female, and clonal diversity was possibly underestimated. The breadth and depth of Spike-specific TCRs increased once two AZD1222 doses had been given.

The V gene is TRBV2, the J gene TRBJ2-3; the match to TRBD1 covers 7 bases. The sequence was collected from an adult who received the AZD1222 COVID-19 vaccine. The source was peripheral blood, collected 28 days after the second AZD1222 dose. CDR3 bases: TGTGCCAGCAGTGAACCCGGGACAGCCACAGATACGCAGTATTTT. Amino acids: CASSEPGTATDTQYF.